These 13 T cell receptor beta chains were all obtained from the same sample, sequenced in a study of blood T cell repertoires in COVID-19. Sequencing used immunoSEQ multiplex PCR; TCRdb keeps in-frame clones, though not all of them. Of tens of thousands of clones in the sample, roughly 80% were seen once. The sequenced sample was peripheral blood. These receptors came from a man aged 65 to 79 with COVID-19, enrolled during active disease.

The V gene is TRBV3-1 (or the pseudogene TRBV3-2), the J gene TRBJ1-2; TRBD1 matches at 8 bases. J lost 7 bases, V lost 5 bases, and 6 bases had no gene match. This CDR3 spans 13 amino acids. Germline V lookup: CDR1 LGHDT, CDR2 YNNKEL (reference sequence). The CDR3, as DNA: TGTGCCAGCAGCGACAGGGGAGTGGGTGGCTACACCTTC. As protein: CASSDRGVGGYTF.

DNA of the CDR3: TGTGCCAGTAGCCCCGGGACAGGGCGGTATGAAAAACTGTTTTTT. It codes for CASSPGTGRYEKLFF. The rearrangement links TRBV19 to TRBJ1-4, with 9 bases lining up with TRBD1. V lost 6 bases to trimming and J lost 6 bases; unmatched junction nucleotides: 8. CDR1 and CDR2 (germline): LNHDA, SQIVND (reference sequence). The CDR3 consists of 15 residues.

V and J are TRBV27 and TRBJ1-2, with 7 bases identical to TRBD1. Losses at the gene ends were 4 bases for V and 4 bases for J; bases not matched to a gene: 3. CDR1 MNHEY and CDR2 SMNVEV come from the germline V gene (reference sequence). This CDR3 contains 13 residues. The CDR3 loop is CASSSTGVYGYTF. CDR3 bases: TGTGCCAGCAGTTCCACAGGGGTCTATGGCTACACCTTC.

This clone occurred a few times. The chain recombines TRBV4-1 with TRBJ2-7; the D gene is possibly TRBD1 (5 bases). Germline CDR1 reads MGHRA; CDR2 reads YSYEKL. Trimming pared 4 bases from V and 7 bases from J, leaving 14 bases between. CDR3 length: 13 residues. Here the CDR3 reads CASSPTQGREQYF. In DNA, the CDR3 is TGCGCCAGCAGCCCAACCCAGGGTCGTGAGCAGTACTTC.

This clone appeared once. This rearrangement joins TRBV7-2 to TRBJ2-7, with TRBD2 matching 10 bases. V shed 2 bases and J 0 bases; nucleotides not matched to a gene: 4. In germline, CDR1 is SGHTA, CDR2 FQGNSA. The CDR3 totals 16 residues. CDR3 DNA sequence: TGTGCCAGCAGCTTATCTAGCGGGAGACTCTCCTACGAGCAGTACTTC. Protein product: CASSLSSGRLSYEQYF.

The chain couples TRBV5-8 to TRBJ1-6, with TRBD1 matching 7 bases. CDR1 and CDR2 from the germline V gene are SGHTS and YDEGEE. The ends lost 1 base at V and 10 bases at J; junction bases unmatched: 8. The CDR3 is made up of 15 amino acids. DNA of the CDR3: TGTGCCAGCAGCTTGTACAGGGGAAGTATCTCACCCCTCCACTTT. This codes for CASSLYRGSISPLHF.

This clone was recorded only once. The rearrangement joins TRBV28 to TRBJ1-5, with TRBD1 identical over 8 bases. Germline V gene data show CDR1 as MDHEN and CDR2 as SYDVKM. The CDR3 is 16 amino acids. V was clipped by 3 bases and J by 6 bases; unmatched bases: 10. CDR3 region: CASSLGRGPGGQPQHF. CDR3 nucleotide sequence: TGTGCCAGCAGTTTGGGCAGGGGGCCAGGGGGTCAGCCCCAGCATTTT.

The chain carries TRBV3-1 (or the pseudogene TRBV3-2) and TRBJ2-1; D may be TRBD2 (5 bases). The V gene lost 0 bases and the J gene lost 8 bases, with 8 bases spanning the gap. In germline, CDR1 is LGHDT, CDR2 YNNKEL (reference sequence). CDR3 length: 13 residues. CDR3 nucleotide sequence: TGTGCCAGCAGCCAAGATCCGCGGGATGAGCAGTTCTTC. Amino acids: CASSQDPRDEQFF.

This chain links TRBV6-5 with TRBJ1-2; D unclear. This CDR3 is built from 13 residues. Germline V gene sequence: CDR1 MNHEY, CDR2 SVGAGI. V dropped 0 bases and J dropped 7 bases, with 9 bases sitting between them. The CDR3: CASSYSIRFGYTF. The CDR3 coding sequence is TGTGCCAGCAGTTACTCGATTCGGTTTGGCTACACCTTC.

This clone was counted only a few times. For the CDR3, the DNA is TGCAGTGCTAGTGGGGGACAGTCCCCTTATGGCTACACCTTC. Protein: CSASGGQSPYGYTF. The V call is TRBV20-1, the J call TRBJ1-2; 7 bases are shared with TRBD1. CDR1 and CDR2 (germline): DFQATT, SNEGSKA (reference sequence). The CDR3 is made up of 14 amino acids. Losses at the gene ends were 3 bases for V and 5 bases for J; bases not matched to a gene: 9.

The gene calls are TRBV10-2 and TRBJ1-1, with 9 positions matching TRBD1. The CDR3 totals 13 residues. CDR1 is WSHSY and CDR2 is SAAADI in the germline V gene. Germline trimming cut 6 bases from V and 1 base from J; bases unmatched to any gene: 0. The CDR3 here is CASRGQGNTEAFF. In nucleotides, the CDR3 is TGCGCCAGCAGGGGACAGGGGAACACTGAAGCTTTCTTT.

This chain joins TRBV7-6 and TRBJ1-2; perhaps TRBD1 as D (5 bases). V was cut by 0 bases and J by 3 bases, with 11 bases left in between. The germline V gene encodes CDR1 SGHVS and CDR2 FNYEAQ. The CDR3 contains 15 residues. The CDR3 is CASSLAEGPYYGYTF. The CDR3 DNA is TGTGCCAGCAGCTTAGCGGAGGGGCCGTACTATGGCTACACCTTC.

The chain combines TRBV28 with TRBJ2-1, with no clear D. Germline values: CDR1 MDHEN, CDR2 SYDVKM. CDR3 length: 16 residues. The V end lost 3 bases, the J end lost 4 bases, and 16 bases lay between the germline ends. The CDR3, as DNA: TGTGCCAGCAGTTTGTCGGCTGGCGGAGAGTACAATGAGCAGTTCTTC. It encodes CASSLSAGGEYNEQFF. Using reference TRBV28 and TRBJ2-1 for the parts outside the CDR3, the full variable domain is DVKVTQSSRYLVKRTGEKVFLECVQDMDHENMFWYRQDPGLGLRLIYFSYDVKMKEKGDIPEGYSVSREKKERFSLILESASTNQTSMYLCASSLSAGGEYNEQFFGPGTRLTVL.